These T cell receptor beta chains were read from a single sample in a study of identical twins. TCRdb re-called the 5' RACE reads through MiXCR, storing one row per CDR3 protein. The data show hundreds of thousands of distinct CDR3 sequences, about 12% seen once. The same sample was also studied in work on yellow fever vaccine responses in identical twins.

Sequencing input: PBMCs. These receptor sequences come from a woman under 30 in good health. The CDR3 runs from the conserved cysteine through the conserved F or W. The order of the fields is CDR3 length, clone size, J gene, V gene, CDR3 protein. Some rows mark clone size as missing; the rest say once, few, many or name a class of expanded clone.

len: 14
abundance: many
j_gene: TRBJ2-5
v_gene: TRBV28
CDR3aa: CASSSWAGEETQYF

len: 15
abundance: once
j_gene: TRBJ2-3
v_gene: TRBV7-3
CDR3aa: CASSRGVGFTDTQYF

len: 15
abundance: NA
j_gene: TRBJ2-1
v_gene: TRBV14
CDR3aa: CASSHNRDSYNEQFF

len: 16
abundance: NA
j_gene: TRBJ2-7
v_gene: TRBV4-2
CDR3aa: CASSQDGSGTTYEQYF

len: 15
abundance: NA
j_gene: TRBJ2-2
v_gene: TRBV20-1
CDR3aa: CSAIMDTPGTGELFF

len: 15
abundance: NA
j_gene: TRBJ2-7
v_gene: TRBV10-3
CDR3aa: CAISRTSGNSYEQYF

len: 14
abundance: few
j_gene: TRBJ2-4
v_gene: TRBV5-5
CDR3aa: CASSPWTGVEIQYF

len: 16
abundance: few
j_gene: TRBJ2-3
v_gene: TRBV5-1
CDR3aa: CASSLAARQSTDTQYF

len: 14
abundance: NA
j_gene: TRBJ1-5
v_gene: TRBV10-2
CDR3aa: CASSAGGAGQPQHF

len: 16
abundance: NA
j_gene: TRBJ2-3
v_gene: TRBV9
CDR3aa: CASSGEDGGGTDTQYF

len: 16
abundance: NA
j_gene: TRBJ2-3
v_gene: TRBV7-9
CDR3aa: CASSLRLAESTDTQYF

len: 14
abundance: few
j_gene: TRBJ1-6
v_gene: TRBV6-2/TRBV6-3
CDR3aa: CASSYRVSGSPLHF

len: 13
abundance: NA
j_gene: TRBJ2-1
v_gene: TRBV24-1
CDR3aa: CATSDWQGSRQFF

len: 15
abundance: NA
j_gene: TRBJ2-6
v_gene: TRBV7-6
CDR3aa: CASSRSLSGANVLTF

len: 14
abundance: NA
j_gene: TRBJ2-1
v_gene: TRBV12-3/TRBV12-4
CDR3aa: CASSFELLFYEQFF

len: 11
abundance: NA
j_gene: TRBJ2-7
v_gene: TRBV20-1
CDR3aa: CSAVGFGEQYF

len: 14
abundance: few
j_gene: TRBJ2-7
v_gene: TRBV27
CDR3aa: CASSLFQGAREQYF

len: 17
abundance: NA
j_gene: TRBJ2-1
v_gene: TRBV3-1
CDR3aa: CASSQGRGAGRDDGQFF

len: 14
abundance: few
j_gene: TRBJ2-1
v_gene: TRBV7-2
CDR3aa: CASSISRDNNEQFF

len: 13
abundance: few
j_gene: TRBJ2-3
v_gene: TRBV6-1
CDR3aa: CASQRISTDTQYF

len: 18
abundance: NA
j_gene: TRBJ2-2
v_gene: TRBV9
CDR3aa: CASSVRPWLAGEPGELFF

len: 17
abundance: few
j_gene: TRBJ2-1
v_gene: TRBV4-2
CDR3aa: CASSQDLVRGGGNEQFF

len: 15
abundance: NA
j_gene: TRBJ2-7
v_gene: TRBV6-5
CDR3aa: CASSLGQGTSYEQYF

len: 14
abundance: NA
j_gene: TRBJ2-7
v_gene: TRBV7-3
CDR3aa: CASSYQEGPAEQYF

len: 16
abundance: NA
j_gene: TRBJ2-7
v_gene: TRBV3-1
CDR3aa: CASSQVGDGGVFEQYF

len: 13
abundance: NA
j_gene: TRBJ2-1
v_gene: TRBV20-1
CDR3aa: CSASTPGYNEQFF

len: 15
abundance: NA
j_gene: TRBJ2-3
v_gene: TRBV28
CDR3aa: CASNVRDRGSRAQYF

len: 12
abundance: NA
j_gene: TRBJ2-7
v_gene: TRBV14
CDR3aa: CASSQTMREQYF

len: 16
abundance: NA
j_gene: TRBJ2-6
v_gene: TRBV5-1
CDR3aa: CASSPGHVGGANVLTF

len: 16
abundance: NA
j_gene: TRBJ2-3
v_gene: TRBV5-1
CDR3aa: CASSNVPAGVSDTQYF

len: 15
abundance: few
j_gene: TRBJ1-1
v_gene: TRBV29-1
CDR3aa: CSVDGSGGQNTEAFF

len: 16
abundance: NA
j_gene: TRBJ2-5
v_gene: TRBV4-1
CDR3aa: CASSQDSGTGRETQYF

len: 15
abundance: few
j_gene: TRBJ2-1
v_gene: TRBV25-1
CDR3aa: CASSESILLGDEQFF

len: 14
abundance: many
j_gene: TRBJ2-2
v_gene: TRBV5-6
CDR3aa: CASSLVQNTGELFF

len: 14
abundance: many
j_gene: TRBJ2-2
v_gene: TRBV7-8
CDR3aa: CASSRQGTTGELFF

len: 17
abundance: NA
j_gene: TRBJ2-3
v_gene: TRBV28
CDR3aa: CASSSRDRLAPTDTQYF

len: 14
abundance: NA
j_gene: TRBJ2-1
v_gene: TRBV7-6
CDR3aa: CASSPGLIDNEQFF

len: 13
abundance: few
j_gene: TRBJ2-7
v_gene: TRBV12-3/TRBV12-4
CDR3aa: CASSLRRFYEQYF

len: 16
abundance: many
j_gene: TRBJ2-5
v_gene: TRBV5-1
CDR3aa: CASSPEKGPTGETQYF

len: 16
abundance: NA
j_gene: TRBJ2-5
v_gene: TRBV18
CDR3aa: CASSPPARGHGETQYF

len: 14
abundance: few
j_gene: TRBJ1-1
v_gene: TRBV6-5
CDR3aa: CASSYSGDNTEAFF

len: 14
abundance: few
j_gene: TRBJ2-5
v_gene: TRBV9
CDR3aa: CASSADGGQETQYF

len: 15
abundance: NA
j_gene: TRBJ1-2
v_gene: TRBV14
CDR3aa: CASSQVMGPNYGYTF

len: 16
abundance: few
j_gene: TRBJ1-6
v_gene: TRBV7-8
CDR3aa: CASSFSPGQGSSPLHF

len: 16
abundance: few
j_gene: TRBJ1-5
v_gene: TRBV2
CDR3aa: CASTIGSLGIYQPQHF

len: 17
abundance: NA
j_gene: TRBJ2-6
v_gene: TRBV5-6
CDR3aa: CASSFGGTGFGANVLTF

len: 18
abundance: few
j_gene: TRBJ2-6
v_gene: TRBV6-2/TRBV6-3
CDR3aa: CASSPHGGLQSGANVLTF

len: 14
abundance: many
j_gene: TRBJ1-4
v_gene: TRBV11-3
CDR3aa: CASSLSGGNEKLFF